These 25 T cell receptor beta chains came from one sample sequenced in a study of blood T cells in healthy people across ages. Then a second PCR, running about 7 to 11 cycles, was carried out with a sample-barcoded 5' primer and a J-beta primer mix. One entry per CDR3 protein results from TCRdb running MiXCR on the 5' RACE reads. The sample lists about 680,000 distinct CDR3 sequences; about 52% were seen once. The specimen sequenced was blood. The receptor source for this set is an older woman in good health.

The rearrangement links TRBV9 to TRBJ2-1, with TRBD2 matching 7 bases. CDR1 is SGDLS, CDR2 YYNGEE, per germline. The CDR3 sequence is 17 residues long. The V and J ends lost 3 bases and 4 bases, in that order; junction bases with no gene match: 13. The CDR3, as DNA: TGTGCCAGCAGCGCGGGGGGATGGCTAGCGGCTTACAATGAGCAGTTCTTC. Protein product: CASSAGGWLAAYNEQFF.

V gene TRBV5-4 combines with J gene TRBJ1-4; 7 positions match TRBD1. The CDR3 length is 15 residues. Per the germline V gene, CDR1 is SGHNT and CDR2 is YYREEE (reference sequence). V shed 4 bases, J shed 6 bases, and the junction held 9 bases outside the gene matches. CDR3 amino acids: CASSPSTGKDEKLFF. The CDR3 bases are TGTGCCAGCAGCCCCTCGACAGGGAAGGATGAAAAACTGTTTTTT.

The gene calls are TRBV4-2 and TRBJ1-6, with TRBD1 matching 10 bases. Per germline, CDR1 LGHNA and CDR2 YNFKEQ. V dropped 5 bases and J dropped 5; count of bases not matched to a gene: 6. The CDR3 contains 16 residues. Here the CDR3 reads CASSEAGTGDNSPLHF. The CDR3 coding sequence is TGTGCCAGCAGCGAGGCCGGGACAGGGGATAATTCACCCCTCCACTTT.

V gene TRBV28 combines with J gene TRBJ2-1; D is undetermined. The CDR3 runs 14 residues. Germline V CDR1 and CDR2: MDHEN, SYDVKM. The germline V and J ends were trimmed by 1 base and 2 bases, with 6 bases remaining between them. For the CDR3, the DNA is TGTGCCAGCAGTTTATTGGGGACCTACAATGAGCAGTTCTTC. Amino acids: CASSLLGTYNEQFF.

The chain employs TRBV7-2 and TRBJ1-4; D is unclear. CDR3 length: 12 amino acids. Germline V gives CDR1 SGHTA, CDR2 FQGNSA. Trimming left V 1 base short and J 13 bases short, with 10 bases between. This chain's CDR3 is CASSLDSWGLFF. The CDR3 DNA sequence: TGTGCCAGCAGCTTAGACTCCTGGGGACTGTTTTTT.

Only a few counts were recorded for this clonotype. The V call is TRBV5-1, the J call TRBJ2-7, with TRBD1 matching over 9 bases. From germline, CDR1 is SGHRS and CDR2 YFSETQ. The CDR3 loop spans 17 amino acids. J lost 3 bases, V lost 0 bases, and 10 bases had no gene match. DNA of the CDR3: TGCGCCAGCAGCTTGGTTTCGCCGGGACAGGGTAGCTACGAGCAGTACTTC. Translated, it gives CASSLVSPGQGSYEQYF.

J is TRBJ1-2 and V is TRBV7-2; 8 nucleotides align to TRBD1. With 2 bases clipped from V and 8 bases from J, the junction kept 7 bases outside the gene matches. This CDR3 has 14 residues. Germline values: CDR1 SGHTA, CDR2 FQGNSA. Here the CDR3 DNA reads TGTGCCAGCAGCTTAAGTCAGGGGGCGCAAGGCTACACCTTC. Its translation: CASSLSQGAQGYTF. Based on the CDR3 plus reference TRBV7-2 and TRBJ1-2, the full variable domain is GAGVSQSPSNKVTEKGKDVELRCDPISGHTALYWYRQSLGQGLEFLIYFQGNSAPDKSGLPSDRFSAERTGGSVSTLTIQRTQQEDSAVYLCASSLSQGAQGYTFGSGTRLTVV.

The gene calls are TRBV20-1 and TRBJ1-5; possible D gene TRBD1, 5 bases. Trimming took 0 bases from V and 6 from J, leaving 15 bases between them. CDR1 is DFQATT, CDR2 SNEGSKA, per germline (reference sequence). The CDR3 covers 15 residues. The CDR3 DNA follows: TGCAGTGCTAGAGAGTCCGGAAGGGGCTCTCAGCCCCAGCATTTT. Translated: CSARESGRGSQPQHF.

The gene calls are TRBV20-1 and TRBJ2-3; 12 nucleotides align to TRBD1. V was pared by 6 bases and J by 2 bases, with 9 bases of the junction left unmatched. The CDR3 length is 16 residues. Germline-derived CDR1 and CDR2 are DFQATT and SNEGSKA (reference sequence). The CDR3, as DNA: TGCAGTGCCCATGGAGCGGGACAGGGGGCCACAGATACGCAGTATTTT. Translation: CSAHGAGQGATDTQYF.

The CDR3 here is CASSRGQSTDTQYF. The CDR3 coding sequence is TGTGCCAGCAGCCGCGGACAGAGCACAGATACGCAGTATTTT. The genes are TRBV7-8 and TRBJ2-3, with D possibly being TRBD1 (6 bases). This CDR3 has 14 residues. Per germline, CDR1 SGHVS and CDR2 FQNEAQ. Trimming cost V 5 bases and J 0 bases, with 9 bases left between them. Combining the CDR3 with reference TRBV7-8 and TRBJ2-3 gives the whole variable domain GAGVSQSPRYKVAKRGQDVALRCDPISGHVSLFWYQQALGQGPEFLTYFQNEAQLDKSGLPSDRFFAERPEGSVSTLKIQRTQQEDSAVYLCASSRGQSTDTQYFGPGTRLTVL.

This clonotype occurred a few times. J is TRBJ2-7 and V is TRBV12-3 or TRBV12-4; 9 bases are shared with TRBD2. Trimming cost V 5 bases and J 7 bases; bases outside gene matches: 18. CDR3 length: 17 amino acids. CDR3 region: CASSHGTSRPSYNEQYF. CDR3 bases: TGTGCCAGCAGTCACGGGACTAGCAGACCCTCCTACAATGAGCAGTACTTC.

V is TRBV4-3 and J is TRBJ1-2; 9 nucleotides agree with TRBD1. The CDR3 consists of 16 residues. Germline loops: CDR1 LGHNA, CDR2 YSLEER. V was clipped by 1 base and J by 7 bases; unmatched bases: 10. CDR3 loop: CASSQGARTGDSGYTF. The CDR3, as DNA: TGCGCCAGCAGCCAAGGAGCTCGGACAGGGGATAGTGGCTACACCTTC.

This clonotype occurred a few times. The J gene is TRBJ2-7, the V gene TRBV6-2 or TRBV6-3; a weak D match, TRBD2 (6 bases). The CDR3 consists of 16 residues. Trimming left V 0 bases short and J 3 bases short, with 15 bases between. Germline CDR1 and CDR2: MNHEY and SVGEGT. DNA for the CDR3: TGTGCCAGCAGTTACTCGGCCCGGGAGAATCACTACGAGCAGTACTTC. Its protein product is CASSYSARENHYEQYF.

The sample holds a few counts of this clonotype. The V call is TRBV20-1, the J call TRBJ2-1, with 9 bases that match TRBD2. Germline lookup yields CDR1 DFQATT and CDR2 SNEGSKA (reference sequence). The V and J ends lost 1 base and 6 bases, in that order; junction bases with no gene match: 4. CDR3 length: 14 residues. CDR3 nucleotides: TGCAGTGCTAGAGGCGGGAGGGCGGCCAATGAGCAGTTCTTC. This encodes CSARGGRAANEQFF.

This clonotype has just a few counts. The V gene is TRBV15, the J gene TRBJ2-7; no definite D call. Germline lookup yields CDR1 LNHNV and CDR2 YYDKDF (reference sequence). V lost 0 bases and J lost 3, with 9 bases in between. This CDR3 region has 14 residues. The CDR3 DNA follows: TGTGCCACCAGCAGAGATTTGAGTTACTACGAGCAGTACTTC. Encoded protein: CATSRDLSYYEQYF.

This chain uses TRBV20-1 with TRBJ1-2; D unclear. Germline V gene lookup returns CDR1 DFQATT and CDR2 SNEGSKA (reference sequence). V was shortened by 5 bases and J by 8 bases, with 18 bases between the two germline ends. This CDR3 is 13 amino acids long. CDR3 sequence reads: CSARVTSLGGYTF. The DNA of the CDR3 is TGCAGTGCTCGAGTTACTTCCCTTGGAGGCTACACCTTC.

This clonotype has only a few counts. The V call is TRBV25-1, the J call TRBJ2-1; no clear D gene. The CDR3 has 15 residues. Looked up from germline, CDR1 is MGHDK and CDR2 is SYGVNS. The V end was cut by 7 bases, the J end by 6 bases, with 19 bases between. The CDR3 reads CASTEASLGRNEQFF. The CDR3 bases are TGTGCCAGCACCGAAGCGAGTCTGGGTCGCAATGAGCAGTTCTTC.

This chain joins TRBV7-8 and TRBJ2-5; D is unresolved. Germline lookup yields CDR1 SGHVS and CDR2 FQNEAQ. The CDR3 is made up of 12 amino acids. Trimming removed 6 bases from V and 2 bases from J, with 7 bases in between. CDR3 DNA sequence: TGTGCCAGCAGTCGAGAACAAGAGACCCAGTACTTC. Translating it yields CASSREQETQYF.

The rearrangement links TRBV7-2 to TRBJ2-4; the D gene is possibly TRBD1 (5 bases). The end of the DNA aligns better with TRBJ2-5, so the J call may be wrong. The CDR3 runs to 16 residues. Germline CDR1 reads SGHTA; CDR2 reads FQGNSA. The CDR3 spells CASSLAGITKGETQYF. In DNA form, the CDR3 reads TGTGCCAGCAGCTTAGCGGGGATAACAAAGGGGGAGACCCAGTACTTC.

The V and J genes are TRBV5-1 and TRBJ1-6, with 7 nucleotides matching TRBD1. This CDR3 contains 17 residues. The V and J ends lost 0 bases and 6 bases, in that order; junction bases with no gene match: 9. CDR1 SGHRS and CDR2 YFSETQ come from the germline V gene. CDR3 bases: TGCGCCAGCAGCTTGGTACCTCCGACAGGGACTAATTCACCCCTCCACTTT. Protein sequence: CASSLVPPTGTNSPLHF.

V is TRBV4-3 and J is TRBJ2-7; D is unclear. This CDR3 spans 14 amino acids. V lost 4 bases and J 2 bases, leaving 12 bases between the germline ends. From germline, CDR1 is LGHNA and CDR2 YSLEER. The CDR3 nucleotides are TGCGCCAGCAGCCCGCAGGCAGCGACCTACGAGCAGTACTTC. Translating it yields CASSPQAATYEQYF.

Only a few counts were recorded for this clonotype. The chain joins TRBV5-6 to TRBJ2-7; TRBD2 matches at 14 bases. V gave up 4 bases and J gave up 7 bases; unmatched junction bases: 10. The germline V gene encodes CDR1 SGHDT and CDR2 YYEEEE. The CDR3 totals 16 residues. CDR3: CASSLRGTSGRNEQYF. As DNA, the CDR3 is TGTGCCAGCAGCCTGCGGGGGACTAGCGGGAGAAATGAGCAGTACTTC.

The chain carries TRBV20-1 and TRBJ2-3, with 14 bases that match TRBD2. The CDR3 has 18 amino acids. CDR1 and CDR2 (germline): DFQATT, SNEGSKA (reference sequence). With V trimmed by 8 bases and J by 1 base, 14 bases remained unmatched. CDR3 bases: TGCAGTCTTAGAACAGGACTAGCGGGAGGAGGGCGCACAGATACGCAGTATTTT. It encodes CSLRTGLAGGGRTDTQYF.

The chain links TRBV27 to TRBJ2-3; no definite D call. Trimming removed 2 bases from V and 2 bases from J, with 8 bases in between. CDR3 size: 14 residues. CDR1 and CDR2 from the germline V gene are MNHEY and SMNVEV (reference sequence). CDR3 sequence (DNA): TGTGCCAGCAGTTTACGATTAGACACAGATACGCAGTATTTT. It translates to CASSLRLDTDTQYF.

With regard to this clonotype: A read error is likely, as this CDR3 ends without the conserved phenylalanine or tryptophan. The chain recombines TRBV2 with TRBJ2-5; 9 bases line up with TRBD1. The CDR3 is 15 residues long. The V gene's germline CDR1 is SNHLY and CDR2 FYNNEI. Trimming took 4 bases from V and 2 from J; bases not matched to a gene: 5. CDR3 in DNA: TGTGCCAGCAGTGCAGGACAGGGGCGGCAAGAGACCCAGTACTAC. Its translation: CASSAGQGRQETQYY.